The following is a T cell receptor (beta chain) sequence with its context. No antigen is known for it. No quality values exist for individual bases; no much larger clone is one base distant. The Qiagen DNeasy kit was used to extract genomic DNA from unsorted PBMCs and from the negatively selected CD4+ and CD8+ fractions. Using primers that anneal to V and J segments, immunoSEQ multiplex PCR amplified the TCR beta CDR3 regions. A synthetic immune receptor repertoire was used to minimize amplification bias, and any residual bias was removed computationally once sequencing was done. Under the source paper's analysis protocol: Repertoire diversity was quantified as the Shannon entropy index using custom Python scripts. Unsorted, CD4+ and CD8+ repertoires were analyzed separately, except for combined analyses in which CD4+ and CD8+ sequences were merged in silico. A clone counted as expanded when the clone's frequency after treatment rose at least 2-fold relative to C1D1, and clones undetected at baseline were given a pseudocount of 0.5. Clones with 0 or 1 copy at C1D1 were classified as singleton clones, and clones with 2 or more copies were classified as non-singleton clones. Clones expanded in unsorted samples were annotated as CD4+, CD8+ or unknown by matching protein sequences in sorted samples from the same patient. Wilcoxon tests were applied to paired samples to test diversity changes from C1D1 to C4D1. Held by TCRdb, this immuneACCESS table contains in-frame sequences only and omits some clones. Under half of the omission traces to an unresolved V gene where checked; the cause of the rest is unknown. The D gene and trimming were derived from the DNA, and the V and J assignments and clone size from that table. The sample data list about 110,000 clones, and about nine tenths of these were observed just once. Around 20% of the sample belongs to the ten largest clones.

This entry belongs to a study of PD-1 blockade in classical Hodgkin lymphoma (dated by TCRdb to 2018 to 2020). With regard to the full study: Nivolumab dosing was 3 mg/kg intravenously every 2 weeks, continuing until either disease progression or unacceptable toxicity. A peripheral blood immune signature of response to PD-1 blockade in classical Hodgkin lymphoma was defined using TCR beta sequencing and CyTOF. Findings and caveats that apply to the study as a whole: Trial patients achieving complete response had baseline diversity similar to newly diagnosed patients, whereas partial responders and progressors had significantly lower diversity. Only a single clinical trial cohort was studied, and what caused the repertoire differences, possibly disease activity or prior therapy, remained undefined. Diversity was lower in patients who began nivolumab less than 1 year after ASCT, so these patients were left out of later analyses to avoid confounding by immune reconstitution. A significant rise by C4D1 was seen in CD4+ but not CD8+ TCR diversity (p=0.0027 vs p=0.16), with the rise being most apparent in complete responders (p=0.02). Baseline TCR diversity was reported to be lower in newly diagnosed patients than in healthy donors and to be lower still in relapsed/refractory patients.

In light of the paper, this sample's time point label describes: cycle 2 day 1 (C2D1) of nivolumab. All trial patients had relapsed after autologous stem cell transplantation, with cohorts A, B and C differing in prior brentuximab vedotin exposure. The trial cohort comprised about 60 patients with relapsed/refractory classical Hodgkin lymphoma whose best overall responses were complete response, partial response or progressive disease. Single-agent nivolumab was administered to trial patients in the multi-cohort phase II CheckMate 205 trial. An independent review committee assessed best overall response by applying the 2007 International Working Group response criteria. Trial PBMCs were collected just before the start of nivolumab (C1D1) and during therapy at cycle 2 day 1 and cycle 4 day 1. After peripheral blood was drawn into 8 mL Vacutainer Cell Preparation Tubes, PBMCs were isolated by centrifugation and then cryopreserved.

This specimen consisted of peripheral blood mononuclear cells (PBMCs), obtained before the second cycle of nivolumab. The source is a human donor with classical Hodgkin lymphoma.

The base sequence is TGTGCCAGCAGCTCCGACAGAACCTATGGCTACACCTTC. Translation gives CASSSDRTYGYTF. Rearrangement joined TRBV7-9 to TRBJ1-2, with TRBD1 tentatively as D gene (5 bases match). The CDR3 has 13 amino acids, counting the end cysteine and phenylalanine. The CDR3 DNA has 39 bases and is translated from base 1. Per the germline V gene (reference sequence), SEHNR is the CDR1 and FQNEAQ is the CDR2. The junction shows trimming of 4 bases on V and 4 bases on J, plus 10 bases between the germline ends.